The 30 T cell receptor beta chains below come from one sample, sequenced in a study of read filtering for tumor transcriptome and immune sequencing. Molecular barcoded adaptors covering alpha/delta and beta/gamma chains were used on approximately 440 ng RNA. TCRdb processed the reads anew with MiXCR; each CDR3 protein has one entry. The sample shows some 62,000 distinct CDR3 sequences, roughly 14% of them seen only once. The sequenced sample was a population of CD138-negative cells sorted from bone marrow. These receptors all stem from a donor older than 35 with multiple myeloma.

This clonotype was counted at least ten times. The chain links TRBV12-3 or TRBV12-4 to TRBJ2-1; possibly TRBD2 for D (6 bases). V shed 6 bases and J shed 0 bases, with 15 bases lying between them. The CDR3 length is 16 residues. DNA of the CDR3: TGTGCCAGCAGAGACCCCGGGAGCTTCTCCTACAATGAGCAGTTCTTC. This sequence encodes CASRDPGSFSYNEQFF.

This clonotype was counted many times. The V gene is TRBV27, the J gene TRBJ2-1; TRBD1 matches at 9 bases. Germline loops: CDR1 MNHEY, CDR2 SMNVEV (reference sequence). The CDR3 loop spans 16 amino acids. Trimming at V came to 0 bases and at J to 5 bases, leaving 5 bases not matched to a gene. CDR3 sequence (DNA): TGTGCCAGCAGTTTATCAGGGACAGGGTCCCACAATGAGCAGTTCTTC. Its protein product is CASSLSGTGSHNEQFF.

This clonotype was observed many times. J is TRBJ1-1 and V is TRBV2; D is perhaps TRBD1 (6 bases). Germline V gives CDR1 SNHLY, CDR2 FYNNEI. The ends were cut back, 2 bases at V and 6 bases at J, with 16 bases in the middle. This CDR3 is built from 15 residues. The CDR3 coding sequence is TGTGCCAGCAGTGAATTTGTACAGGGTCCCCCTGAAGCTTTCTTT. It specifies CASSEFVQGPPEAFF.

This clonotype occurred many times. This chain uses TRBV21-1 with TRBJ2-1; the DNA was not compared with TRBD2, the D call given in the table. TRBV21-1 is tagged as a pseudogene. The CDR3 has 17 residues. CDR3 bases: TGTGCCAGCAGCAAAGGGACCCGACTAGCGGGAGTCAATGAGCAGTTCTTC. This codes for CASSKGTRLAGVNEQFF.

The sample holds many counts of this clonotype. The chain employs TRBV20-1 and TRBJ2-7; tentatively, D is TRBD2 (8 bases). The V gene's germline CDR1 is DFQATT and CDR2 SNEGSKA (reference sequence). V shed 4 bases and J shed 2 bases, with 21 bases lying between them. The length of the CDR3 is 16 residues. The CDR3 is CSANDRVAGIAYEQYF. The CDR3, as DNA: TGCAGTGCTAACGACAGGGTAGCGGGAATCGCCTACGAGCAGTACTTC.

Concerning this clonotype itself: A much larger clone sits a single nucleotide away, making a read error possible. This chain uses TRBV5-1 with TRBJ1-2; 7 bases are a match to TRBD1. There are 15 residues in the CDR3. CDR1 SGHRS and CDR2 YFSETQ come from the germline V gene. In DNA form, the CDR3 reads TGCGCCAGCAGCTTCACAGGGGTTGCTGAGTATGGCTACGCCTTC. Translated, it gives CASSFTGVAEYGYAF.

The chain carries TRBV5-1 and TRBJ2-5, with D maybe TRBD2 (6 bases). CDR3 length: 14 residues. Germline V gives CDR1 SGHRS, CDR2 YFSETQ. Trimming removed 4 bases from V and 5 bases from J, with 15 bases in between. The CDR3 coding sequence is TGCGCCAGCAGCCACGGGAGTCAGCAGGAGACCCAGTACTTC. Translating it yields CASSHGSQQETQYF.

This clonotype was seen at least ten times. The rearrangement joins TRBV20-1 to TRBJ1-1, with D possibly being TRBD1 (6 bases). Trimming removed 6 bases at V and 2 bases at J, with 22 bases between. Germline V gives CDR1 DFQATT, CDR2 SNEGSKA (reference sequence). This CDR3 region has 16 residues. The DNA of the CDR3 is TGCAGTGCCATATCCATTAAGACAGGAGTCAACACTGAAGCTTTCTTT. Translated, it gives CSAISIKTGVNTEAFF.

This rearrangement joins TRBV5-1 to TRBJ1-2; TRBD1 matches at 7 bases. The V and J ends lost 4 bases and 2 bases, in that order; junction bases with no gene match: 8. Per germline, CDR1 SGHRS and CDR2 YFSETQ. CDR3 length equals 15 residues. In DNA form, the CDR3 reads TGCGCCAGCAGCCCGAGACAGGGAACCAACTATGGCTACACCTTC. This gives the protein CASSPRQGTNYGYTF.

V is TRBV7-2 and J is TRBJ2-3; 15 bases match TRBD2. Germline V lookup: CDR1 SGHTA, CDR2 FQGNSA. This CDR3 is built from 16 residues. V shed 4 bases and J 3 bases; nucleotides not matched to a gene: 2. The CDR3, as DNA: TGTGCCAGCAGCTCCGGACTAGCGGGAGGGACAGATACGCAGTATTTT. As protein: CASSSGLAGGTDTQYF.

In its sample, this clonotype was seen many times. Here the CDR3 reads CASSTRPGQGTYEQYF. The CDR3 coding sequence is TGTGCCAGCAGCACGAGACCGGGACAGGGAACCTACGAGCAGTACTTC. This chain joins TRBV7-2 and TRBJ2-7; 9 bases are shared with TRBD1. Losses at the gene ends were 5 bases for V and 2 bases for J; bases not matched to a gene: 10. Germline CDR1 SGHTA, CDR2 FQGNSA. The CDR3 runs to 16 residues.

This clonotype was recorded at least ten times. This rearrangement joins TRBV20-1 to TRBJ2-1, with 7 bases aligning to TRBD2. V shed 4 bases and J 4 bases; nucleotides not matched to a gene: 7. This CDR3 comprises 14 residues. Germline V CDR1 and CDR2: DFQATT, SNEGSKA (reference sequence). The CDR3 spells CSATSGTKYNEQFF. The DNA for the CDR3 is TGCAGTGCTACGAGCGGGACTAAGTACAATGAGCAGTTCTTC.

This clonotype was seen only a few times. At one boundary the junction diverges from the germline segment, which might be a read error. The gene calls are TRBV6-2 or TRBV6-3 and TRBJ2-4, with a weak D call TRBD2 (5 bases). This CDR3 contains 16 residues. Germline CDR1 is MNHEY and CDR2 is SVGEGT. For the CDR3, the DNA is TGTGCCAGCAGCCAGGACTCCCCTCCAGCCAAAAACATTCAGTACTTT. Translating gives CASSQDSPPAKNIQYF.

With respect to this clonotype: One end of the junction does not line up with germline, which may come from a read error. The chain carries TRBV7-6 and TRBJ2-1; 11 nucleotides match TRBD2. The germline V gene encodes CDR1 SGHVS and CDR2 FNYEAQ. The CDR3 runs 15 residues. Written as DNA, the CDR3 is TGTGCCAGCAGCATCCGACTAGCGGGGTACAATGAGCAGTCCTTC. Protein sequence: CASSIRLAGYNEQSF.

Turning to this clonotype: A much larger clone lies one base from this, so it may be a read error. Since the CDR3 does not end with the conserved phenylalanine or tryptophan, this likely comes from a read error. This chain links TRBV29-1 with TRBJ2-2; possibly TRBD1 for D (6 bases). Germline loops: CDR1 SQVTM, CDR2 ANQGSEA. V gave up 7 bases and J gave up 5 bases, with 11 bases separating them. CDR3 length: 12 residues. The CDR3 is CSGGLRTGELFS. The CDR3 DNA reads TGCAGCGGGGGGCTAAGGACCGGGGAGCTGTTTTCT.

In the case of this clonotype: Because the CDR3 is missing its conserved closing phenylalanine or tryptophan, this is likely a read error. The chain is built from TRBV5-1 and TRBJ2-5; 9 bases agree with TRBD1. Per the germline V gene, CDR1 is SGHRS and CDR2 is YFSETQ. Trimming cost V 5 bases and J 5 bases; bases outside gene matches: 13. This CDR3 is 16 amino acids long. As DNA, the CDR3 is TGCGCCAGCAGGGGCGGTATGGACAGGGGTTTGGAGACCCAGTACTCC. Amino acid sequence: CASRGGMDRGLETQYS.

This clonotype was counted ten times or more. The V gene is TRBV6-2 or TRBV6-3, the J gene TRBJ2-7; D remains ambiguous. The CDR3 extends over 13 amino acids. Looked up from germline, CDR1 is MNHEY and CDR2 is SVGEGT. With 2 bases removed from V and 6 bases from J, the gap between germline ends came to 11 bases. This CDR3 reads CASSYIWGSEQYF. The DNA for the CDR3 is TGTGCCAGCAGTTACATCTGGGGAAGCGAGCAGTACTTC.

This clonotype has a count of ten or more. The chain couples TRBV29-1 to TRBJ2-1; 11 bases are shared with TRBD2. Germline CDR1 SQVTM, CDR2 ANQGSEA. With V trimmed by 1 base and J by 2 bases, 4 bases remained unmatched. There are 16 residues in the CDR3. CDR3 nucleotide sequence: TGCAGCGTTGAAGGCCTAGCGGGAGGCCCCTACAATGAGCAGTTCTTC. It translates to CSVEGLAGGPYNEQFF.

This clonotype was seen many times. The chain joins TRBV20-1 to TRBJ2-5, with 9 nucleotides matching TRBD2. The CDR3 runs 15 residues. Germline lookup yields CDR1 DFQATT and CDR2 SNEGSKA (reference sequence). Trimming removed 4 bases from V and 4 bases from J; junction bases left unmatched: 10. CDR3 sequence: CSATSQREDLETQYF. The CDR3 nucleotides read TGCAGTGCTACTTCCCAGCGGGAGGATCTAGAGACCCAGTACTTC.

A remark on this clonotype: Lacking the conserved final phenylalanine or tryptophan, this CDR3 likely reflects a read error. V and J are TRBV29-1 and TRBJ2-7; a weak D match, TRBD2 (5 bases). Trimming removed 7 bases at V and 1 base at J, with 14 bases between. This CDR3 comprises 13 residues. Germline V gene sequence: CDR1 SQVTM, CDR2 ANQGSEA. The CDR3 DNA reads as TGCAGCGCTGAGACCGGGGAATCCTACGAGCAGTACTCC. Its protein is CSAETGESYEQYS.

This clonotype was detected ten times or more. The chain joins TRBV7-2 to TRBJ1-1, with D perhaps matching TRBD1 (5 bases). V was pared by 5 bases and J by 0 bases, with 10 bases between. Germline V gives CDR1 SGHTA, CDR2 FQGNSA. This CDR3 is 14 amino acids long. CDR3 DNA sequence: TGTGCCAGCAGCGTGGGGGGGATGAACACTGAAGCTTTCTTT. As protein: CASSVGGMNTEAFF.

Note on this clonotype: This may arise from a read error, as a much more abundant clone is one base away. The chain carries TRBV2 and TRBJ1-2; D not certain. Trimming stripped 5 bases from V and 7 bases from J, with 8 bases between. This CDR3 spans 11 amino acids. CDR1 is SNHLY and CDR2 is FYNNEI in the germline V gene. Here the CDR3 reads CASSLSPGYTF. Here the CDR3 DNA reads TGTGCCAGCAGTTTGAGTCCTGGCTACACCTTC.

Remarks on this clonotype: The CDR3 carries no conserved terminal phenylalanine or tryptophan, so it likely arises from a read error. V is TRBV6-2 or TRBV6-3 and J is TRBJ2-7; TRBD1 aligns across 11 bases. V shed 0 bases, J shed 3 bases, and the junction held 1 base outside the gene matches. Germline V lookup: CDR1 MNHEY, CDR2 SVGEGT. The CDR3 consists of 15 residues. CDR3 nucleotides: TGTGCCAGCAGTTACTCCGGGACAGGGGGCTACGAGCAGTACATC. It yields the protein CASSYSGTGGYEQYI.

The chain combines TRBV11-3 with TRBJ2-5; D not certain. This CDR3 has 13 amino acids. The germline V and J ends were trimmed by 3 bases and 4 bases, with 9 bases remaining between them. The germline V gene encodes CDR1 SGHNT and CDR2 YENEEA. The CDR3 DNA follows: TGTGCCAGCAGCTTGGTTTCCCCAGAGACCCAGTACTTC. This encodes CASSLVSPETQYF. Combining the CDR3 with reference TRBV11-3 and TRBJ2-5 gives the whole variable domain EAGVVQSPRYKIIEKKQPVAFWCNPISGHNTLYWYLQNLGQGPELLIRYENEEAVDDSQLPKDRFSAERLKGVDSTLKIQPAELGDSAVYLCASSLVSPETQYFGPGTRLLVL.

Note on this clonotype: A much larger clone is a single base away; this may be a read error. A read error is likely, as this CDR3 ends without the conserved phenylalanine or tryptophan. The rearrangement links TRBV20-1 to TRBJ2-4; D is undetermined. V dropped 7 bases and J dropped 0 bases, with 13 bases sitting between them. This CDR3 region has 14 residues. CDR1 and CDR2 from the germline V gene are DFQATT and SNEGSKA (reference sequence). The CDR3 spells CSVKAVVAKNIQYL. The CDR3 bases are TGCAGTGTTAAGGCGGTTGTAGCCAAAAACATTCAGTACCTC.

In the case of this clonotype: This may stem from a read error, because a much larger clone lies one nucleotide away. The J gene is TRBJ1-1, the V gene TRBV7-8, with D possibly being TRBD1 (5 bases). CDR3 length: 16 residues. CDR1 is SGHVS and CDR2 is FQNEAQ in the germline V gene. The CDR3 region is CASGLKWGSMNTEAFF. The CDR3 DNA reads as TGTGCCAGCGGCTTAAAATGGGGGAGTATGAACACTGAAGCTTTCTTT.

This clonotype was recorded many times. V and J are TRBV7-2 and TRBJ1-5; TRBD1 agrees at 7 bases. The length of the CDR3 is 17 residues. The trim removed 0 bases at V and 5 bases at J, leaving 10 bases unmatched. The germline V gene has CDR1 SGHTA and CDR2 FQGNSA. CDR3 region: CASSLAPYRGADQPQHF. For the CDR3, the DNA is TGTGCCAGCAGCTTAGCCCCCTACAGGGGCGCTGATCAGCCCCAGCATTTT.

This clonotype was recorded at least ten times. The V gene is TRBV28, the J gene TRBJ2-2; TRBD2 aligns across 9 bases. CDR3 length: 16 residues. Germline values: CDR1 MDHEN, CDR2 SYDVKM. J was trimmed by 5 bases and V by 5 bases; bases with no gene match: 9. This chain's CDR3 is CASSPRGLAPTGELFF. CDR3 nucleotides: TGTGCCAGCAGTCCCCGCGGACTAGCGCCAACCGGGGAGCTGTTTTTT.

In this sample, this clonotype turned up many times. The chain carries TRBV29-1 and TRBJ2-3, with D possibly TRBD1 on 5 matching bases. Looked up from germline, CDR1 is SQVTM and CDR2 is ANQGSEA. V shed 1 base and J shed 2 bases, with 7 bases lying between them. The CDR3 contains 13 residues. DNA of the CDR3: TGCAGCGTTGAAGGACAGATCACAGATACGCAGTATTTT. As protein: CSVEGQITDTQYF.

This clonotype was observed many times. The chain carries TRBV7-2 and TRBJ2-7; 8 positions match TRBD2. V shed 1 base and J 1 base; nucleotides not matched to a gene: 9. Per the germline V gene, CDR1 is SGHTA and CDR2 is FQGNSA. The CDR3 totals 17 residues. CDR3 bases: TGTGCCAGCAGCTTAGGGGGGAGCGGGAGCAATTCCTACGAGCAGTACTTC. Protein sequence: CASSLGGSGSNSYEQYF.